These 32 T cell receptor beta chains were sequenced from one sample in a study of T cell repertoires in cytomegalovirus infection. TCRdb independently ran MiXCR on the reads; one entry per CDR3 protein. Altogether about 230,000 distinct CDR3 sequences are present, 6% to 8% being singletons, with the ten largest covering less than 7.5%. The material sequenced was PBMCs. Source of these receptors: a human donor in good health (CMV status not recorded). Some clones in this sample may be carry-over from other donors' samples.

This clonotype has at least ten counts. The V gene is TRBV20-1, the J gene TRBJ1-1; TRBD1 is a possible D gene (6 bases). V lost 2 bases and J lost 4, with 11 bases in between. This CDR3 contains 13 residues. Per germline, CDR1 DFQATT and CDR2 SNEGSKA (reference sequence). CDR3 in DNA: TGCAGTGCTAGAACAGGGTTCGGCACTGAAGCTTTCTTT. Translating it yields CSARTGFGTEAFF.

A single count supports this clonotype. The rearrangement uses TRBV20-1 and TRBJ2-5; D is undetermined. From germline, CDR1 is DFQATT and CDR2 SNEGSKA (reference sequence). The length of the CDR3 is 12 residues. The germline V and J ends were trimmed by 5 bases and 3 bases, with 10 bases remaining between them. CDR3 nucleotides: TGCAGTGCTGGCTCAGCAAAAGAGACCCAGTACTTC. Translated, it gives CSAGSAKETQYF.

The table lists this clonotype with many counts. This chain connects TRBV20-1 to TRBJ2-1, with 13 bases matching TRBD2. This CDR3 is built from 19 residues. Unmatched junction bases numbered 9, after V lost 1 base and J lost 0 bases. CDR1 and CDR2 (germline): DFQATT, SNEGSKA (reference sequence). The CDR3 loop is CSARARTSGGLSSYNEQFF. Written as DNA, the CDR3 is TGCAGTGCTAGAGCCCGGACTAGCGGGGGCCTGAGCTCCTACAATGAGCAGTTCTTC.

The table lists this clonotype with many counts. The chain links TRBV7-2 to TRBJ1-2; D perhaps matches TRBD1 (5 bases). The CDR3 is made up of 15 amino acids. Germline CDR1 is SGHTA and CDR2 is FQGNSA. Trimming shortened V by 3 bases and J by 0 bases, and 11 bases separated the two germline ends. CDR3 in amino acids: CASSFGHRANYGYTF. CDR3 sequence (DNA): TGTGCCAGCAGCTTCGGACACCGTGCTAACTATGGCTACACCTTC.

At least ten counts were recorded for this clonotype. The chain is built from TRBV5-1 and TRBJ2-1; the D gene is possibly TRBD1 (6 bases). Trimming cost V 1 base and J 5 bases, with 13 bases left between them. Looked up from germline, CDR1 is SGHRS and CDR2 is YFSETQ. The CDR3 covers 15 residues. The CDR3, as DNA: TGCGCCAGCAGCTTGCATAACAGGGACGACAATGAGCAGTTCTTC. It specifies CASSLHNRDDNEQFF. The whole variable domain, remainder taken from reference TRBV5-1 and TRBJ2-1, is KAGVTQTPRYLIKTRGQQVTLSCSPISGHRSVSWYQQTPGQGLQFLFEYFSETQRNKGNFPGRFSGRQFSNSRSEMNVSTLELGDSALYLCASSLHNRDDNEQFFGPGTRLTVL.

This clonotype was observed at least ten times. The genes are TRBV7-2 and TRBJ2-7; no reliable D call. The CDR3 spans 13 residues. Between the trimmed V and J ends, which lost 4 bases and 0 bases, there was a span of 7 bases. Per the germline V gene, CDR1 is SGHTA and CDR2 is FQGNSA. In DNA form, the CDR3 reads TGTGCCAGCAGCTCCCCATTCTCCTACGAGCAGTACTTC. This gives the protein CASSSPFSYEQYF. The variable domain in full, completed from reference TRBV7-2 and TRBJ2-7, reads GAGVSQSPSNKVTEKGKDVELRCDPISGHTALYWYRQSLGQGLEFLIYFQGNSAPDKSGLPSDRFSAERTGGSVSTLTIQRTQQEDSAVYLCASSSPFSYEQYFGPGTRLTVT.

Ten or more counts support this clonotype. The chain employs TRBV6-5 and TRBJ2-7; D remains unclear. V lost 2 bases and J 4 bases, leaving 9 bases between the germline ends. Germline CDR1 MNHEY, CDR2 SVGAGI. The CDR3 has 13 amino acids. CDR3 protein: CASSYGWEYEQYF. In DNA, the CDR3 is TGTGCCAGCAGTTACGGTTGGGAATACGAGCAGTACTTC.

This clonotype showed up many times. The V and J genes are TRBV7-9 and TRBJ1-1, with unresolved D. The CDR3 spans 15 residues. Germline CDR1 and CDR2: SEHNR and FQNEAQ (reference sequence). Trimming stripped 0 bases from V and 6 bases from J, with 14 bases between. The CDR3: CASSLALGWVSEAFF. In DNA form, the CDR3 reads TGTGCCAGCAGCTTAGCGTTGGGATGGGTATCTGAAGCTTTCTTT.

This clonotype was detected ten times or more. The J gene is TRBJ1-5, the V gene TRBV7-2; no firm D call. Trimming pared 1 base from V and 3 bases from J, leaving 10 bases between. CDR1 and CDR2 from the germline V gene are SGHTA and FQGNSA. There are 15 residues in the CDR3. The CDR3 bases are TGTGCCAGCAGCTTAGAAAGCCAGGCCAATCAGCCCCAGCATTTT. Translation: CASSLESQANQPQHF.

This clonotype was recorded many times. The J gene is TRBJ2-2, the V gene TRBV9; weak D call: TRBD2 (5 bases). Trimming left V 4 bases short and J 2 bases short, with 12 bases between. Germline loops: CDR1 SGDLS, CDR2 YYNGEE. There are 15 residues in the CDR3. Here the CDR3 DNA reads TGTGCCAGCAGCCGCACCGGGATAAACACCGGGGAGCTGTTTTTT. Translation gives CASSRTGINTGELFF.

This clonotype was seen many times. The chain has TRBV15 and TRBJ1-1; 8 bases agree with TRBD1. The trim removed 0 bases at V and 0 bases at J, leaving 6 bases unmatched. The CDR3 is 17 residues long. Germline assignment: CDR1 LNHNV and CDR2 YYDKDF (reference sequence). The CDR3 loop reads CATSRDILGQVNTEAFF. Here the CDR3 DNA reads TGTGCCACCAGCAGAGATATCCTGGGACAGGTGAACACTGAAGCTTTCTTT.

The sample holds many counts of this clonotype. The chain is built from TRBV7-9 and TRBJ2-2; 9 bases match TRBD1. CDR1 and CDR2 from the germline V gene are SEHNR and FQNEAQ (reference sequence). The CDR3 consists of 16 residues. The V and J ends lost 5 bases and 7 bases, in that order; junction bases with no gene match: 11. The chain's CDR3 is CASSPPGTGLVGELFF. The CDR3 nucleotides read TGTGCCAGCAGCCCCCCGGGGACAGGGCTTGTCGGGGAGCTGTTTTTT.

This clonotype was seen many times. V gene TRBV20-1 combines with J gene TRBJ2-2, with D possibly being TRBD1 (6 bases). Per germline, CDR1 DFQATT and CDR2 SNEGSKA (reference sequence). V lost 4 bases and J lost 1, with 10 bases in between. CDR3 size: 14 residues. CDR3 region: CSATSTGNTGELFF. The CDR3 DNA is TGCAGTGCTACGTCGACAGGGAACACCGGGGAGCTGTTTTTT.

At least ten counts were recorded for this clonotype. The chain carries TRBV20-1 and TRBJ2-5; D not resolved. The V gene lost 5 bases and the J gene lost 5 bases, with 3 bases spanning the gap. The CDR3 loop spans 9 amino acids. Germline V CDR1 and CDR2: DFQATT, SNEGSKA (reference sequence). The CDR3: CSARETQYF. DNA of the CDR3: TGCAGTGCTCGGGAGACCCAGTACTTC.

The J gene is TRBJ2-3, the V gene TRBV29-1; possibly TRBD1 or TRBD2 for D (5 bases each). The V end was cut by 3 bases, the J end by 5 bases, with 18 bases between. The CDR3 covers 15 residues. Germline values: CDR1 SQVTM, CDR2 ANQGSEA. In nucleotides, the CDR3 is TGCAGCGTTGAGGGGCCCCGGACTCCAGAAGATACGCAGTATTTT. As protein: CSVEGPRTPEDTQYF.

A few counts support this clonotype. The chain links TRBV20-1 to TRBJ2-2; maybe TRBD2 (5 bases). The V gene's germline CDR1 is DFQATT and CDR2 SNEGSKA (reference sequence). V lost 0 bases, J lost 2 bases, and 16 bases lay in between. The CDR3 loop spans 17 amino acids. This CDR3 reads CSARESWRALNTGELFF. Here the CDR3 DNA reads TGCAGTGCTAGAGAGTCGTGGCGGGCACTTAACACCGGGGAGCTGTTTTTT.

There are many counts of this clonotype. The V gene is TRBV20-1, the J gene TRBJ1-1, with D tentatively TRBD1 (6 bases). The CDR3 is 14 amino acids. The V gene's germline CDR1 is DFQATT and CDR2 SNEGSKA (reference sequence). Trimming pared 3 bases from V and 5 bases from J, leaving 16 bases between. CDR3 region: CSASRGDGGTEAFF. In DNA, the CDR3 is TGCAGTGCTAGTAGGGGGGACGGCGGGACTGAAGCTTTCTTT.

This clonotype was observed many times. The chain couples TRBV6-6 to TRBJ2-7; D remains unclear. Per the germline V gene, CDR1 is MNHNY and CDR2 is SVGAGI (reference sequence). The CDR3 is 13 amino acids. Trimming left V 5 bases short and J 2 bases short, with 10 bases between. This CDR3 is CASSKDRTYEQYF. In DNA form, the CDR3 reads TGTGCCAGCAGTAAGGACCGTACCTACGAGCAGTACTTC.

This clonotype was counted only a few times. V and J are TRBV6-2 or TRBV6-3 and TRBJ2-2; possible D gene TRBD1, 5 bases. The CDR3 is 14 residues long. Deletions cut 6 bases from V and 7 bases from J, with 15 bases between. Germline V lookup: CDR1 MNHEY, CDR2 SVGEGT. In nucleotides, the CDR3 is TGTGCCAGCAGCGGCCAGGGCGCCGACGGGGAGCTGTTTTTT. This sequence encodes CASSGQGADGELFF.

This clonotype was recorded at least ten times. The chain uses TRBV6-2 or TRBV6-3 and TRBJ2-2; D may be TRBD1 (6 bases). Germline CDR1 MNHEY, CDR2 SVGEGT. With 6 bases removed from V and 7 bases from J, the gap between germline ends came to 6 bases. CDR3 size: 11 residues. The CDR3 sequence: CASRQGGELFF. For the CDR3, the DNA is TGTGCCAGCAGACAGGGCGGGGAGCTGTTTTTT.

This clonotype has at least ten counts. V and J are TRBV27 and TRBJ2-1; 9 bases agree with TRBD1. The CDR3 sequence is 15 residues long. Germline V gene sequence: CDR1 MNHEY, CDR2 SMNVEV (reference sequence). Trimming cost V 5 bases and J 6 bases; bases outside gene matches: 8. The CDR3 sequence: CASSTKQGAGNEQFF. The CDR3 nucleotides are TGTGCCAGCAGTACTAAACAGGGGGCGGGCAATGAGCAGTTCTTC.

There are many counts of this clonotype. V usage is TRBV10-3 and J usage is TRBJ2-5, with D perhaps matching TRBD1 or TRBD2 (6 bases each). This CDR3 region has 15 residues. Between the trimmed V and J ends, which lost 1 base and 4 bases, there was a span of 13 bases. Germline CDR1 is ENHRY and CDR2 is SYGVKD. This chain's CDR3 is CAISEWTGGVETQYF. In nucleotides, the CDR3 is TGTGCCATCAGTGAGTGGACCGGGGGCGTAGAGACCCAGTACTTC.

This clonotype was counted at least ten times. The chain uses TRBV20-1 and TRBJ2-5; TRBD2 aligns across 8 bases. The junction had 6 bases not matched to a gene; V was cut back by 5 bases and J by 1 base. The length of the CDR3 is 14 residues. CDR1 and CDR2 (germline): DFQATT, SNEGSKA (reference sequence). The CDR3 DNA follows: TGCAGTGCTCTTCGTAGCGGGGCCCAAGAGACCCAGTACTTC. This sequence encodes CSALRSGAQETQYF.

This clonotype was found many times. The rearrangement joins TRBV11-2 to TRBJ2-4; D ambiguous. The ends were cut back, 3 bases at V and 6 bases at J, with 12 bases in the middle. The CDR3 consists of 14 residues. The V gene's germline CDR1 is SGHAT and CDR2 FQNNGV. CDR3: CASSFSGTVNIQYF. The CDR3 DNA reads TGTGCCAGCAGCTTCTCTGGAACGGTAAACATTCAGTACTTC. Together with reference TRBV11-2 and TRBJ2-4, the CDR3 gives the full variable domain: EAGVAQSPRYKIIEKRQSVAFWCNPISGHATLYWYQQILGQGPKLLIQFQNNGVVDDSQLPKDRFSAERLKGVDSTLKIQPAKLEDSAVYLCASSFSGTVNIQYFGAGTRLSVL.

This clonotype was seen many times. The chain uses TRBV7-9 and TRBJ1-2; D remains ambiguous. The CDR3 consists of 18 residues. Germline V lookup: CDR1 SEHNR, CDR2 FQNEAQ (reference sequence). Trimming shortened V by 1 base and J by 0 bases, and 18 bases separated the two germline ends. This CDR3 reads CASSLGLGDMDSNYGYTF. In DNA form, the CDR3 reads TGTGCCAGCAGCTTAGGGTTAGGTGACATGGATTCTAACTATGGCTACACCTTC.

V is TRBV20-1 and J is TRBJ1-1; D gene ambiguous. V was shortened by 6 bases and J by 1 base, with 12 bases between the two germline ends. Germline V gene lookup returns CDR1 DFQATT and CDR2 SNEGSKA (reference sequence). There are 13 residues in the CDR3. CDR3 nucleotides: TGCAGTGCAGCCCCGAGCGAGAACACTGAAGCTTTCTTT. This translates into CSAAPSENTEAFF.

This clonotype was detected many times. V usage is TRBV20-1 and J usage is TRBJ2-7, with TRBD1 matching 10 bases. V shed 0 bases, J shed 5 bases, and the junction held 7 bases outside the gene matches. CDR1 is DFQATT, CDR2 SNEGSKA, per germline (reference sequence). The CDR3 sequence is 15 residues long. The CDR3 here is CSARDAGQGNDEQYF. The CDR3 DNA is TGCAGTGCTAGAGATGCGGGACAGGGGAACGACGAGCAGTACTTC.

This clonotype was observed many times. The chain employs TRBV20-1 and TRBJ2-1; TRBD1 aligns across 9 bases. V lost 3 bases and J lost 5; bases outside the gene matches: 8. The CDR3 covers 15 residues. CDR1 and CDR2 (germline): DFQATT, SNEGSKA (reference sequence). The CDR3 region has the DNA TGCAGTGCTAGTTCCATAGGGACAGGGAACAATGAGCAGTTCTTC. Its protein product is CSASSIGTGNNEQFF.

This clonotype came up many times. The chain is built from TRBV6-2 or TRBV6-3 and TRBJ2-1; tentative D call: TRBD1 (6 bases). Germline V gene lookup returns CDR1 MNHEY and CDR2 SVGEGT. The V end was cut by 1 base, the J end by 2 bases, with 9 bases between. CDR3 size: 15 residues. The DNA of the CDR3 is TGTGCCAGCAGTTACTACCAGGGGCCCTACAATGAGCAGTTCTTC. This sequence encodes CASSYYQGPYNEQFF.

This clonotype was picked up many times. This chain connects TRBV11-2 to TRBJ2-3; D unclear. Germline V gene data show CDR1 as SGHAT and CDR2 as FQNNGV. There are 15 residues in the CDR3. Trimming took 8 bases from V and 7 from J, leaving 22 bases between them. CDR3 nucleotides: TGTGCCAGCTCATCAGGCTCCGACCCTATCCATACGCAGTATTTT. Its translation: CASSSGSDPIHTQYF.

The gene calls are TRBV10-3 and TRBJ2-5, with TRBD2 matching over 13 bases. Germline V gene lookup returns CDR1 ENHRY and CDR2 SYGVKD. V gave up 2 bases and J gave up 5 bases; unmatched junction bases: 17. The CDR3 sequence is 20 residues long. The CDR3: CAISEPGKTRGLAGEETQYF. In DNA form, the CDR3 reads TGTGCCATCAGTGAGCCAGGAAAAACCCGAGGACTAGCGGGAGAGGAGACCCAGTACTTC.

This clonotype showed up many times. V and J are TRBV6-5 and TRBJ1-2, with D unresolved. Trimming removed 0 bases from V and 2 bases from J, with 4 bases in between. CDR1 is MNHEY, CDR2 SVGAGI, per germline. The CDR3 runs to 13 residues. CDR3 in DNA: TGTGCCAGCAGTTACTCGCTAAACTATGGCTACACCTTC. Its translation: CASSYSLNYGYTF.